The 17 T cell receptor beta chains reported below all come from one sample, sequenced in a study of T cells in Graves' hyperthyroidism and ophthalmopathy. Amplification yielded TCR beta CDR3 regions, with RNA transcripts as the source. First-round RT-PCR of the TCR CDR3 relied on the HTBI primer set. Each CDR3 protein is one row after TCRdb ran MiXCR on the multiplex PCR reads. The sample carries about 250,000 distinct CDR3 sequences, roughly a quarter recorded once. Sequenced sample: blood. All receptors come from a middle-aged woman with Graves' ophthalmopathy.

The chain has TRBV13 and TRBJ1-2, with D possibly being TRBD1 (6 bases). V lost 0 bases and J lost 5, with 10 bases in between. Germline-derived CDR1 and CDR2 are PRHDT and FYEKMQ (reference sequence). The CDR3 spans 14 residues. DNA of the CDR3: TGTGCCAGCAGCTTAGGAGGGGGGCGTTATGGCTACACCTTC. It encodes CASSLGGGRYGYTF.

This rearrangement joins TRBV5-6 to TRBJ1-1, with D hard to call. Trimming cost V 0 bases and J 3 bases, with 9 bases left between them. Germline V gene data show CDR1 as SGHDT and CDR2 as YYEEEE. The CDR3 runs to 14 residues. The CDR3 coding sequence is TGTGCCAGCAGCTTGGTTAGGGAGGACACTGAAGCTTTCTTT. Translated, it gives CASSLVREDTEAFF.

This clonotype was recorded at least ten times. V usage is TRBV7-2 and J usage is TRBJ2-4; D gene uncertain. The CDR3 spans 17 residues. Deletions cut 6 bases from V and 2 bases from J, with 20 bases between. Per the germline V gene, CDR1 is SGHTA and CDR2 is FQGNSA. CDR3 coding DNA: TGTGCCAGCAGTCCCCATGCCCGTGGTGGGACCAAAAACATTCAGTACTTC. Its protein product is CASSPHARGGTKNIQYF.

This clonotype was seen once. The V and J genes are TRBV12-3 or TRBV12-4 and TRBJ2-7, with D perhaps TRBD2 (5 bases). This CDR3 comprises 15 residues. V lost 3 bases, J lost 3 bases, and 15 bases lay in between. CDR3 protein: CASSLRRTGIYEQYF. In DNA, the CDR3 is TGTGCCAGCAGTTTGCGGAGAACGGGGATCTACGAGCAGTACTTC.

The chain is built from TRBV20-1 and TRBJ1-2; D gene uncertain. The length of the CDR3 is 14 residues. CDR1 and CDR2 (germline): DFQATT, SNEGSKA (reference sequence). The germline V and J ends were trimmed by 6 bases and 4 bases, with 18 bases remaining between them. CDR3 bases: TGCAGTGCCATTAACACACGAACCGTCTATGGCTACACCTTC. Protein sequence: CSAINTRTVYGYTF.

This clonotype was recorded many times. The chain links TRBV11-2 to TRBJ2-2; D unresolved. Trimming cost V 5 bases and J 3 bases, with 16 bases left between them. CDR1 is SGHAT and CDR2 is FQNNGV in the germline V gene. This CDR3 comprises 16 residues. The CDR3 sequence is CASSRTPYGDTGELFF. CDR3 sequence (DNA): TGTGCCAGCAGCCGTACTCCGTATGGGGACACCGGGGAGCTGTTTTTT.

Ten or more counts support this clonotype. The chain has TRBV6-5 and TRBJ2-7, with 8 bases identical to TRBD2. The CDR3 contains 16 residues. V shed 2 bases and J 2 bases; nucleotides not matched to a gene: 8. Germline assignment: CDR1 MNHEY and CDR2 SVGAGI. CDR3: CASSYGASGLTYEQYF. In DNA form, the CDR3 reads TGTGCCAGCAGTTACGGGGCTAGCGGGCTAACCTACGAGCAGTACTTC.

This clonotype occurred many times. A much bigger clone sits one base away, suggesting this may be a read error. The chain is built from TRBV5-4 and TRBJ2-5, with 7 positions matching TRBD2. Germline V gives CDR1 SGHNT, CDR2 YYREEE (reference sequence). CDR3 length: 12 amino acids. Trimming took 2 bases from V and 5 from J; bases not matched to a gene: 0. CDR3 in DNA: TGTGCCAGCAGCTTACTAGCGGAGACCCAGTACTTC. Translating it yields CASSLLAETQYF. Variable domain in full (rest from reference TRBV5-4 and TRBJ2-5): ETGVTQSPTHLIKTRGQQVTLRCSSQSGHNTVSWYQQALGQGPQFIFQYYREEENGRGNFPPRFSGLQFPNYSSELNVNALELDDSALYLCASSLLAETQYFGPGTRLLVL.

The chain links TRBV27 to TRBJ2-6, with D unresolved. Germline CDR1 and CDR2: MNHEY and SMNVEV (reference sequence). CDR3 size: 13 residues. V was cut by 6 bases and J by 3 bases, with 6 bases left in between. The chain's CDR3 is CASSSLGANVLTF. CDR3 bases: TGTGCCAGCAGCAGCCTTGGGGCCAACGTCCTGACTTTC.

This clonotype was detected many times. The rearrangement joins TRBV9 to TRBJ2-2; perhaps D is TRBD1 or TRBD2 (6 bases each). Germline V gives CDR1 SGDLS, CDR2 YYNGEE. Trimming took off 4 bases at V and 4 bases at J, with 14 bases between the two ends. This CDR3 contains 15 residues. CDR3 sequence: CASSWTGGGTGELFF. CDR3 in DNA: TGTGCCAGCAGCTGGACCGGAGGGGGCACCGGGGAGCTGTTTTTT.

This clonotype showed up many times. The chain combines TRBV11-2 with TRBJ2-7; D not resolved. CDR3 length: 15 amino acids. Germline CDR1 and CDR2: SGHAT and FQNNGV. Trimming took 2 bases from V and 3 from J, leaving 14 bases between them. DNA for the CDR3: TGTGCCAGCAGCTTAATTGACCAACCTTACTACGAGCAGTACTTC. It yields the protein CASSLIDQPYYEQYF.

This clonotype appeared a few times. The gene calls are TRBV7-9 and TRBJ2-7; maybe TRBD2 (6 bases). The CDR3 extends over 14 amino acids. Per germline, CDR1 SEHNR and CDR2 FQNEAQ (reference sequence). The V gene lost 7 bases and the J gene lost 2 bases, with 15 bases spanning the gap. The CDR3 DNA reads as TGTGCCAGCACCCCGGTCGGAGGGGCCTACGAGCAGTACTTC. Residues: CASTPVGGAYEQYF.

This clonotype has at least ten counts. This CDR3 reads CASSYSVTGAGGELFF. Written as DNA, the CDR3 is TGTGCCAGCAGTTACTCGGTGACGGGGGCGGGCGGGGAGCTGTTTTTT. V is TRBV6-5 and J is TRBJ2-2; D may correspond to TRBD1 or TRBD2 (6 bases each). Trimming removed 0 bases from V and 7 bases from J, with 15 bases in between. The CDR3 has 16 amino acids. Germline-derived CDR1 and CDR2 are MNHEY and SVGAGI.

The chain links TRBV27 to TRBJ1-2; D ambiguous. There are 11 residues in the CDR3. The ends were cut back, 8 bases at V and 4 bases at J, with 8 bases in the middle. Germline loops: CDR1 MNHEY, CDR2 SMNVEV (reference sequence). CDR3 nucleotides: TGTGCCAGCGGCGGGGTCTATGGCTACACCTTC. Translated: CASGGVYGYTF.

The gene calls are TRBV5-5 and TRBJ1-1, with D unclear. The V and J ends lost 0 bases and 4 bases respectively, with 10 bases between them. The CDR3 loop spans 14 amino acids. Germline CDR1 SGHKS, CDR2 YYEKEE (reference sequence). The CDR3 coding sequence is TGTGCCAGCAGCTTGGCGGTCGAGGGCACTGAAGCTTTCTTT. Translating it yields CASSLAVEGTEAFF.

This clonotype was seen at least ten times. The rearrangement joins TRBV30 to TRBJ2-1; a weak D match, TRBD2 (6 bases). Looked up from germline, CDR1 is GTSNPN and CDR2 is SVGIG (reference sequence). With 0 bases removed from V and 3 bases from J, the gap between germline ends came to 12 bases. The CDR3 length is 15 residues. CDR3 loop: CAWSVPGLDYNEQFF. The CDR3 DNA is TGTGCCTGGAGTGTACCGGGACTGGACTACAATGAGCAGTTCTTC.

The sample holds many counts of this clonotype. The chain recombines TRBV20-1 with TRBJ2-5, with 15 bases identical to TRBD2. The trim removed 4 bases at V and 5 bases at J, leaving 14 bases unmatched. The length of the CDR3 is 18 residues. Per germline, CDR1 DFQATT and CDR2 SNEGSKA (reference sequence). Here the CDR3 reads CSAIGGLAGGPEFETQYF. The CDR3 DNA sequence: TGCAGTGCTATTGGCGGACTAGCGGGAGGGCCGGAGTTCGAGACCCAGTACTTC.